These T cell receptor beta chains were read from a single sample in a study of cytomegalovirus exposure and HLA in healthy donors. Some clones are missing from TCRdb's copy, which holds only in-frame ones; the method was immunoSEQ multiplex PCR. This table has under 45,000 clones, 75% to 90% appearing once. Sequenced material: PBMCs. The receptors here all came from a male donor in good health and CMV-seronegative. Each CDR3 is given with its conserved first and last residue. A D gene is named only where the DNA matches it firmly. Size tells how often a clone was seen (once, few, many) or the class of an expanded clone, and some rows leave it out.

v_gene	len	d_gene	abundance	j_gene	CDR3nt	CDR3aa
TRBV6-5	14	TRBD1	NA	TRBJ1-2	TGTGCCAGCAGTTACTCGTGGCAGGGGGATGGCTACACCTTC	CASSYSWQGDGYTF
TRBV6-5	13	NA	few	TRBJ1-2	TGTGCCAGCAGCCCGACAGTCGGGTATGGCTACACCTTC	CASSPTVGYGYTF
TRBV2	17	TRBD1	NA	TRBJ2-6	TGTGCCACCACACCCGGGACAGGGGATTCTGGGGCCAACGTCCTGACTTTC	CATTPGTGDSGANVLTF
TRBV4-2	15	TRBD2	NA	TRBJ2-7	TGTGCCAGCAGCCTCCACGCCGGGACTAGCGGGGAGCAGTACTTC	CASSLHAGTSGEQYF
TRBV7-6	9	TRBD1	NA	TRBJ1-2	TGTGCCAGCAGCCCCCCGACAGGGTTC	CASSPPTGF
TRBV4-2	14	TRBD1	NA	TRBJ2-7	TGTGCCAGCAGCCAAGAGGACAGGTCTGCCGAGCAGTACTTC	CASSQEDRSAEQYF
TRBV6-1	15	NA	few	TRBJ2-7	TGTGCCAGCAGTCCCCCCGACGGGGTTTTGGGCGAGCAGTACTTC	CASSPPDGVLGEQYF
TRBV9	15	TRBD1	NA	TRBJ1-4	TGTGCCAGCAGCGCCCGACAGGGGGAGGATGAAAAACTGTTTTTT	CASSARQGEDEKLFF
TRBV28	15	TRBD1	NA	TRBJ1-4	TGTGCCAGCAGTTTCCCGGGACAGGTGTTCGGAAAACTGTTTTTT	CASSFPGQVFGKLFF
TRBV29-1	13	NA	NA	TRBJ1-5	TGCAGCGTTGAAGAAGGGGGAAATCAGCCCCAGCATTTT	CSVEEGGNQPQHF
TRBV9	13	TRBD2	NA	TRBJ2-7	TGTGCCAGCAGCCCGGGGGGAGTTTACGAGCAGTACTTC	CASSPGGVYEQYF
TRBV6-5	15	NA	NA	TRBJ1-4	TGTGCCAGCAGTTACGGACGGGGGGCTAATGAAAAACTGTTTTTT	CASSYGRGANEKLFF
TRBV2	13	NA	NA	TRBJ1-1	TGTGCCAGCAGTGAAGCCTGGGCCACTGAAGCTTTCTTT	CASSEAWATEAFF
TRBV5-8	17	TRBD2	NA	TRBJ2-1	TGTGCCAGCAGATCCGGAGAGGGAGGGAAGGTCCACAATGAGCAGTTCTTC	CASRSGEGGKVHNEQFF
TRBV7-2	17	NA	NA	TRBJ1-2	TGTGCCAGCAGCTTAGCGTTTCTCCGGGGAGAAAACTATGGCTACACCTTC	CASSLAFLRGENYGYTF
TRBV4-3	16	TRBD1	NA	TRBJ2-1	TGCGCCAGCAGCCAAATGGGGGACAGGGGCTACAATGAGCAGTTCTTC	CASSQMGDRGYNEQFF
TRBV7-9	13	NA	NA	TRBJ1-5	TGTGCCAGCAGCCCCCAGGAAGGACAGCCCCAGCATTTT	CASSPQEGQPQHF
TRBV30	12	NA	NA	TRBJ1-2	TGTGCCTGGACCGGACCAGGGTCTGGCTACACCTTC	CAWTGPGSGYTF
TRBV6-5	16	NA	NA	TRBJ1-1	TGTGCCAGCAGTTACTCGGGCCGGGGAATGAACACTGAAGCTTTCTTT	CASSYSGRGMNTEAFF
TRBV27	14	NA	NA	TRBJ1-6	TGTGCCAGCACGCAGGGAACCTATAATTCACCCCTCCACTTT	CASTQGTYNSPLHF
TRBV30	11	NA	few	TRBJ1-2	TGTGCCTGGAGTGTATTAAATGGCTACACCTTC	CAWSVLNGYTF
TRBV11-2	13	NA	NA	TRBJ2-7	TGTGCCACCCAACAGGTACCTCGCTACGAGCAGTACTTC	CATQQVPRYEQYF
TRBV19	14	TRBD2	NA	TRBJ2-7	TGTGCCAGTAGTGGTCTAGCGGGGTCCTACGAGCAGTACTTC	CASSGLAGSYEQYF
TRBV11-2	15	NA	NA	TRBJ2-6	TGTGCCAGCAGCTTCTTTAGCTCTGGGGCCAACGTCCTGACTTTC	CASSFFSSGANVLTF
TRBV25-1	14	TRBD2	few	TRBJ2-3	TGTGCCAGCAGTCATGGACTAGCGGGGGATACGCAGTATTTT	CASSHGLAGDTQYF